A single sample gave rise to the 10 T cell receptor beta chains below, sequenced in a study of beta chain features in type 1 diabetes. Study conclusions and caveats: Among patients with Type 1 diabetes, TCRB CDR3s were moderately but significantly shorter in every one of the four CD4+ subsets.

Expressed TCRB transcripts were sequenced, since all the RNA that had been isolated was reverse transcribed. TCRdb's copy holds only in-frame clones and misses some; the assay was immunoSEQ multiplex PCR. The sample yields 400,000 or so clones, 9.6% seen once. The antigens for these receptors are not known. Sequencing was carried out using central memory CD4+ T cells from blood. The receptors derive from a man younger than 40 with type 1 diabetes.

This clone was seen only once. V and J are TRBV28 and TRBJ1-1; D is perhaps TRBD1 (6 bases). CDR3 length: 15 amino acids. Germline V gives CDR1 MDHEN, CDR2 SYDVKM. V shed 7 bases and J shed 4 bases, with 19 bases lying between them. CDR3 sequence (DNA): TGTGCCAGCACCCCCCCGGGGGCTAGAGGCACTGAAGCTTTCTTT. Amino acids: CASTPPGARGTEAFF. The full variable domain, completed using reference TRBV28 and TRBJ1-1, is DVKVTQSSRYLVKRTGEKVFLECVQDMDHENMFWYRQDPGLGLRLIYFSYDVKMKEKGDIPEGYSVSREKKERFSLILESASTNQTSMYLCASTPPGARGTEAFFGQGTRLTVV.

This chain links TRBV29-1 with TRBJ2-7, with D unresolved. Trimming cost V 4 bases and J 4 bases, with 8 bases left between them. Germline loops: CDR1 SQVTM, CDR2 ANQGSEA. This CDR3 region has 11 residues. The CDR3: CSVVRNYEQYF. The CDR3 DNA sequence: TGCAGCGTTGTTCGCAATTACGAGCAGTACTTC.

This chain links TRBV19 with TRBJ1-5; D remains ambiguous. Trimming pared 7 bases from V and 6 bases from J, leaving 13 bases between. The CDR3 is made up of 13 amino acids. Germline V lookup: CDR1 LNHDA, CDR2 SQIVND (reference sequence). CDR3 coding DNA: TGTGCCAGTACTCCCGTAATGAGTCAGCCCCAGCATTTT. Protein sequence: CASTPVMSQPQHF.

There are a few counts of this clone. This sample includes further DNA sequences coding for the same CDR3. The chain is built from TRBV27 and TRBJ2-1; 10 bases map to TRBD1. After removal of 5 bases from V and 2 bases from J, the junction contained 3 bases not matched to a gene. The CDR3 has 15 residues. The V gene's germline CDR1 is MNHEY and CDR2 SMNVEV (reference sequence). CDR3 coding DNA: TGTGCCAGCAGTATCGACAGGGGGCCCTACAATGAGCAGTTCTTC. Translated: CASSIDRGPYNEQFF.

The chain couples TRBV29-1 to TRBJ2-1; no reliable D call. Trimming took 6 bases from V and 0 from J, leaving 15 bases between them. The length of the CDR3 is 15 residues. The germline V gene has CDR1 SQVTM and CDR2 ANQGSEA. CDR3 sequence reads: CSVDLYLSSYNEQFF. The CDR3 DNA sequence: TGCAGCGTGGACCTTTATCTGAGCTCCTACAATGAGCAGTTCTTC.

A word on this clone: Other DNA sequences in the sample encode the same CDR3. The V call is TRBV6-1, the J call TRBJ2-2, with 8 bases fitting TRBD2. The V and J ends lost 6 bases and 0 bases, in that order; junction bases with no gene match: 3. Germline assignment: CDR1 MNHNS and CDR2 SASEGT. There are 15 residues in the CDR3. Here the CDR3 reads CASSRSGTNTGELFF. The DNA of the CDR3 is TGTGCCAGCAGCCGTAGCGGGACGAACACCGGGGAGCTGTTTTTT.

This clone was counted only a few times. J is TRBJ2-1 and V is TRBV29-1; 7 bases align to TRBD2. The V gene's germline CDR1 is SQVTM and CDR2 ANQGSEA. The J segment lost 4 bases and the V segment lost 6 bases, leaving 0 bases of the junction unmatched. CDR3 length equals 11 residues. The CDR3 DNA sequence: TGCAGCGTGGGGGGGTACAATGAGCAGTTCTTC. Amino acids: CSVGGYNEQFF.

This clone was observed a single time. This chain joins TRBV27 and TRBJ2-2; D uncertain. The CDR3 loop spans 14 amino acids. V lost 6 bases and J lost 3, with 11 bases in between. Germline values: CDR1 MNHEY, CDR2 SMNVEV (reference sequence). The chain's CDR3 is CASSLGSDTGELFF. CDR3 DNA: TGTGCCAGCAGCCTAGGGTCGGACACCGGGGAGCTGTTTTTT.

This clone has just a few counts. A junction boundary mismatches the germline segment, possibly from a read error. The CDR3 loop reads CASSYPGTFTVTQYF. The CDR3 DNA sequence: TGTGCCAGCAGTTACCCGGGGACCTTCACAGTTACGCAGTATTTT. The chain carries TRBV6-6 and TRBJ2-3; the D gene could be TRBD1 or TRBD2 (5 bases each). Germline V gene data show CDR1 as MNHNY and CDR2 as SVGAGI (reference sequence). The CDR3 sequence is 15 residues long.

The rearrangement uses TRBV6-1 and TRBJ2-5; possible D gene TRBD1, 5 bases. Trimming stripped 7 bases from V and 0 bases from J, with 15 bases between. The CDR3 has 15 amino acids. CDR1 MNHNS and CDR2 SASEGT come from the germline V gene. The CDR3 is CASKTQGSHQETQYF. In DNA, the CDR3 is TGTGCCAGCAAGACCCAGGGAAGTCACCAAGAGACCCAGTACTTC.